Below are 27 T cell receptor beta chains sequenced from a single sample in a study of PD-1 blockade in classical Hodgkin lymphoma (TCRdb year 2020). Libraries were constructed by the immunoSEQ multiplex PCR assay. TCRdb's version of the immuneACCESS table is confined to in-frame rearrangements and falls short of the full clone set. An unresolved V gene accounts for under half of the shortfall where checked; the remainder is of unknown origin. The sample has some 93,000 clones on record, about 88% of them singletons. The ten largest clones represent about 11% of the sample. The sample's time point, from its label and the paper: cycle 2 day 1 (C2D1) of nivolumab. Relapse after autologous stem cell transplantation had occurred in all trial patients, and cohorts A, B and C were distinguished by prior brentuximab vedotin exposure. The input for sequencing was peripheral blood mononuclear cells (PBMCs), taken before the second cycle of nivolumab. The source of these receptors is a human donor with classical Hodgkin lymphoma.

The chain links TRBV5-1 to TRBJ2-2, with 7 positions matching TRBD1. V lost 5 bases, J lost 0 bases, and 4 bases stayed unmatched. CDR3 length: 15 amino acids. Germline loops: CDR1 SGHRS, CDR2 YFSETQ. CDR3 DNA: TGCGCCAGCAGGTTGACAGGGCCGAACACCGGGGAGCTGTTTTTT. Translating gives CASRLTGPNTGELFF.

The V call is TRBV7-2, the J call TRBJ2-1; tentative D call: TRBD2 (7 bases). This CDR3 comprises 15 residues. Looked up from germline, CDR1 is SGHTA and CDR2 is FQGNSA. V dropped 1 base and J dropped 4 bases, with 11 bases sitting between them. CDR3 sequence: CASSLVGGEYNEQFF. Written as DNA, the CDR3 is TGTGCCAGCAGCTTAGTAGGGGGGGAGTACAATGAGCAGTTCTTC.

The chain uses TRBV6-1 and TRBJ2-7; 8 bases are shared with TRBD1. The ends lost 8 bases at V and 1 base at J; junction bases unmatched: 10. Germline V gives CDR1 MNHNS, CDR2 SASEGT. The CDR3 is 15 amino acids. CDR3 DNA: TGTGCCAGCGCACGGAGCCGGGACAGGTCCTACGAGCAGTACTTC. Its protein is CASARSRDRSYEQYF.

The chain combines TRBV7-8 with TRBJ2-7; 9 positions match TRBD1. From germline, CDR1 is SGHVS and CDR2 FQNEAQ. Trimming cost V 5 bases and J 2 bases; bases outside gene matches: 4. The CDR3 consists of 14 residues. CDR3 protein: CASSPWDRAYEQYF. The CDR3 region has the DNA TGTGCCAGCAGCCCGTGGGACAGGGCCTACGAGCAGTACTTC.

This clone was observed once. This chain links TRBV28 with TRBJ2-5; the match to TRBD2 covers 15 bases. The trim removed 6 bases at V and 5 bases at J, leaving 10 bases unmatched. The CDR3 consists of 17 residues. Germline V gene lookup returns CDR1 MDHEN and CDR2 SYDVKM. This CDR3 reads CASRRGLAGGPGETQYF. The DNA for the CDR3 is TGTGCCAGCAGAAGAGGACTAGCGGGAGGGCCTGGGGAGACCCAGTACTTC.

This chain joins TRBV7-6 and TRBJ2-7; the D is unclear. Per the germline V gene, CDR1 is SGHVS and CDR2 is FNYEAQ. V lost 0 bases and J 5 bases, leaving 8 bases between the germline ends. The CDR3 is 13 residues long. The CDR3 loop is CASSLAPGHEQYF. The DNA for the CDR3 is TGTGCCAGCAGCTTAGCACCAGGCCACGAGCAGTACTTC.

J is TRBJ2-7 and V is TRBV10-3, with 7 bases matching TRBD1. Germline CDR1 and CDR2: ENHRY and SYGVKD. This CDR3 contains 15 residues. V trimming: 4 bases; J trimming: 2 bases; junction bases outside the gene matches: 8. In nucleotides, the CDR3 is TGTGCCATCAGTGCAGGGACAGCTACCACCTACGAGCAGTACTTC. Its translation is CAISAGTATTYEQYF.

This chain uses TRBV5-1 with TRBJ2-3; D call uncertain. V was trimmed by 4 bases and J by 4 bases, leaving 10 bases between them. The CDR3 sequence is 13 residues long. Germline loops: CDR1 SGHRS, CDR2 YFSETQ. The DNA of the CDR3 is TGCGCCAGCAGCAGAGACGGCTCAGATACGCAGTATTTT. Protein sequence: CASSRDGSDTQYF.

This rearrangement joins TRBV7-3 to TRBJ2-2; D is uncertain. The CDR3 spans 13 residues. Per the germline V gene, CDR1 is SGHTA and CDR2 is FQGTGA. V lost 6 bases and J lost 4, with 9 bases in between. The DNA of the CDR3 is TGTGCCAGCAGGTCAGAATCCACCGGGGAGCTGTTTTTT. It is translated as CASRSESTGELFF.

CDR3 coding DNA: TGTGCCAGCAAGGTCCTCGCGGGAGGTCTCTACGAGCAGTACTTC. The encoded protein is CASKVLAGGLYEQYF. This chain connects TRBV2 to TRBJ2-7; 8 bases agree with TRBD2. The CDR3 is made up of 15 amino acids. The germline gives CDR1 SNHLY, CDR2 FYNNEI. V lost 7 bases, J lost 3 bases, and 11 bases stayed unmatched.

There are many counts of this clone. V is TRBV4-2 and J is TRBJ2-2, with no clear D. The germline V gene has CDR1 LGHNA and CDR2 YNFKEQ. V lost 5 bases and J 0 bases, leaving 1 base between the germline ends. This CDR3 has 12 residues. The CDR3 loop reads CASSANTGELFF. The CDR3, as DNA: TGTGCCAGCAGCGCGAACACCGGGGAGCTGTTTTTT.

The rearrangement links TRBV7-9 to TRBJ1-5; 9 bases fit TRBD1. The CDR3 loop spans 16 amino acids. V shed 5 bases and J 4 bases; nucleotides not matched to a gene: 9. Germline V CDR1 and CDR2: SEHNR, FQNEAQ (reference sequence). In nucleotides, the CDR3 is TGTGCCAGCAGCCTAGGCGCCGGACAGGGGAATCAGCCCCAGCATTTT. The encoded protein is CASSLGAGQGNQPQHF.

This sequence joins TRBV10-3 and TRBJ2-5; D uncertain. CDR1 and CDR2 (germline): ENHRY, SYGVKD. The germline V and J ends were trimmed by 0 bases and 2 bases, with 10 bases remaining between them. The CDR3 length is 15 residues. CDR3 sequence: CAISESGFGQETQYF. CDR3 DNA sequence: TGTGCCATCAGTGAGTCAGGGTTTGGGCAAGAGACCCAGTACTTC.

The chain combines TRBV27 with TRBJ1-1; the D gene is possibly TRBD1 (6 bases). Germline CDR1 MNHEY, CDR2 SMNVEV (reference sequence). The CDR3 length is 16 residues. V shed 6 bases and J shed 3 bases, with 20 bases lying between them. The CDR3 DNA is TGTGCCAGCAGACCCCGAGGGGGTTTTTCGCACACTGAAGCTTTCTTT. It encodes CASRPRGGFSHTEAFF.

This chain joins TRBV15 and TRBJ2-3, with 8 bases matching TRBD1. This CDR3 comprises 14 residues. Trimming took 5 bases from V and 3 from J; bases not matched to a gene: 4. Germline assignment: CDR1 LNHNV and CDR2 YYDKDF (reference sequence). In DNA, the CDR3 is TGTGCCACCAGCTTACGGACAGGGACAGATACGCAGTATTTT. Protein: CATSLRTGTDTQYF. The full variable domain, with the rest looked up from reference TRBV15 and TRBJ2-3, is DAMVIQNPRYQVTQFGKPVTLSCSQTLNHNVMYWYQQKSSQAPKLLFHYYDKDFNNEADTPDNFQSRRPNTSFCFLDIRSPGLGDTAMYLCATSLRTGTDTQYFGPGTRLTVL.

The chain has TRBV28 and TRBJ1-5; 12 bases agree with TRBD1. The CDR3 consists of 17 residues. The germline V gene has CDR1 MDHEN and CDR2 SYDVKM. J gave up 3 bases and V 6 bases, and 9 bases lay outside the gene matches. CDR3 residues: CASSHAGTGGINQPQHF. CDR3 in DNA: TGTGCCAGCAGCCATGCCGGGACAGGGGGCATCAATCAGCCCCAGCATTTT.

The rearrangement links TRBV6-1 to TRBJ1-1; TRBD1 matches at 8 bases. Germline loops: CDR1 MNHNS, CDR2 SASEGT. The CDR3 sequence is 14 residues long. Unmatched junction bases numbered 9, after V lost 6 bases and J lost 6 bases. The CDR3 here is CASRDTGGGPEAFF. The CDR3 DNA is TGTGCCAGCAGAGATACAGGGGGGGGACCTGAAGCTTTCTTT.

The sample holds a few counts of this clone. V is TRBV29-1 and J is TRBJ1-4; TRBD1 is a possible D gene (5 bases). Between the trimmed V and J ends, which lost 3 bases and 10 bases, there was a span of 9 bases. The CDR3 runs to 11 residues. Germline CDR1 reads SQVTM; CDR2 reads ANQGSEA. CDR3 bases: TGCAGCGTTGATTCAGGGCGAAAACTGTTTTTT. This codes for CSVDSGRKLFF.

The CDR3 is CASSQVAGGSGANVLTF. In DNA form, the CDR3 reads TGCGCCAGCAGCCAGGTAGCGGGGGGTTCCGGGGCCAACGTCCTGACTTTC. This sequence joins TRBV4-1 and TRBJ2-6; 10 bases agree with TRBD2. CDR3 length equals 17 residues. Trimming took 3 bases from V and 4 from J; bases not matched to a gene: 6. CDR1 MGHRA and CDR2 YSYEKL come from the germline V gene.

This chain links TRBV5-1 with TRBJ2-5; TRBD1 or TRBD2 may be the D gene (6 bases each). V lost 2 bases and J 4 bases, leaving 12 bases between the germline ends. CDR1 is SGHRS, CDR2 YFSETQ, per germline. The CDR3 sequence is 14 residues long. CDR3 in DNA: TGCGCCAGCAGCTTAGGGGGGATCACAGAGACCCAGTACTTC. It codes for CASSLGGITETQYF. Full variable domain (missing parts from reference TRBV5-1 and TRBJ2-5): KAGVTQTPRYLIKTRGQQVTLSCSPISGHRSVSWYQQTPGQGLQFLFEYFSETQRNKGNFPGRFSGRQFSNSRSEMNVSTLELGDSALYLCASSLGGITETQYFGPGTRLLVL.

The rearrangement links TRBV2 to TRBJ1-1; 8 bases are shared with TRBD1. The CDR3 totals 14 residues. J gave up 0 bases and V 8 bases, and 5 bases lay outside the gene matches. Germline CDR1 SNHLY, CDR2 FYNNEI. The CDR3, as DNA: TGTGCCAGCTCTGGACAGGGCATGAACACTGAAGCTTTCTTT. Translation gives CASSGQGMNTEAFF.

The CDR3 coding sequence is TGTGCCAGCAGTTTCTCCGGGACGCGTTACTACGAGCAGTACTTC. Its translation is CASSFSGTRYYEQYF. The chain employs TRBV27 and TRBJ2-7, with D perhaps being TRBD1 or TRBD2 (5 bases each). The CDR3 consists of 15 residues. The germline V gene encodes CDR1 MNHEY and CDR2 SMNVEV (reference sequence). Trimming cost V 3 bases and J 3 bases, with 15 bases left between them.

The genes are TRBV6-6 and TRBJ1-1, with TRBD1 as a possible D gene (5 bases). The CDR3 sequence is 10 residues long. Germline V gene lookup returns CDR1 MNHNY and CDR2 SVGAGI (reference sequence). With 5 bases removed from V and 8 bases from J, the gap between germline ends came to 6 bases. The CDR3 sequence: CASSRDEAFF. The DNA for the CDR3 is TGTGCCAGCAGTCGGGACGAAGCTTTCTTT.

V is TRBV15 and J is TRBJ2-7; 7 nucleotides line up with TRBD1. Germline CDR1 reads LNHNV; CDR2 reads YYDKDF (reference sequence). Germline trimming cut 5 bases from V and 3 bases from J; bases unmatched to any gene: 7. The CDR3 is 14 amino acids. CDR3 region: CATSDPGQVYEQYF. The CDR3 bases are TGTGCCACCAGCGACCCCGGACAGGTCTACGAGCAGTACTTC.

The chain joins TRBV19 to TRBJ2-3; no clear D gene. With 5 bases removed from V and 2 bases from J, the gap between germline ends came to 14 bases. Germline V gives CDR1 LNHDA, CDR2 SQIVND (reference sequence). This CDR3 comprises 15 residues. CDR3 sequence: CASSPDRTATDTQYF. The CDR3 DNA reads TGTGCCAGTAGTCCAGATCGAACGGCCACAGATACGCAGTATTTT.

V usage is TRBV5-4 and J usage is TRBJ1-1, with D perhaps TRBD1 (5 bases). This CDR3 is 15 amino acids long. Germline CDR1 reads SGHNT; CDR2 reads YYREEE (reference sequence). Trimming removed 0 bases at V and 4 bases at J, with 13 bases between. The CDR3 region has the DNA TGTGCCAGCAGCTTGGGTGGGGGTCTGGGCACTGAAGCTTTCTTT. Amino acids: CASSLGGGLGTEAFF.

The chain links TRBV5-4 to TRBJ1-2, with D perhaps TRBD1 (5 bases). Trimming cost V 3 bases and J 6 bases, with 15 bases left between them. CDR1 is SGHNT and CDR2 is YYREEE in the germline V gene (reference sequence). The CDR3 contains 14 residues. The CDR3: CASSSGRGGNGYTF. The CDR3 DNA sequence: TGTGCCAGCAGCTCCGGGCGGGGCGGAAATGGCTACACCTTC.